This T cell receptor beta chain was sequenced for a study of blood T cell repertoires in COVID-19. Per the original methods: Nucleated cell counts were estimated from reference gene primer amplification. The assay was immunoSEQ multiplex PCR, and TCRdb's table has in-frame clones only and misses some. The V and J calls and the clone size are those of that table, but D and trimming were determined from the DNA. The data contain 200,000 to 250,000 clones, approximately 86% of them singletons. This clone was recorded once. The germline V gene encodes CDR1 ENHRY and CDR2 SYGVKD. V shed 10 bases and J 2 bases; nucleotides not matched to a gene: 6. The CDR3 covers 13 residues.

The rearrangement links TRBV10-3 to TRBJ2-5, with 8 bases identical to TRBD1. Material for sequencing was peripheral blood. The clonotype was recovered from a woman aged 25 to 39 who had recovered from COVID-19. CDR3 sequence (DNA): TGTGCCACCGCTACAGGGGGGCAAGAGACCCAGTACTTC. Its translation: CATATGGQETQYF.